Presented here are 29 T cell receptor beta chains from one specimen sequenced in a study of blood T cell repertoires in COVID-19. Using immunoSEQ multiplex PCR, the repertoire was profiled, and TCRdb retains in-frame clones only, with some absent. The top ten hold more than 0.9% of the sample, which has nearly 350,000 clones, less than 90% seen once. Sequenced material: PBMCs or T cells enriched from blood (not recorded which). All receptors come from a young woman who had recovered from COVID-19.

CDR3 in amino acids: CASSAPGQQFEAFF. CDR3 nucleotide sequence: TGCGCCAGCAGCGCACCGGGACAACAGTTTGAAGCTTTCTTT. This rearrangement joins TRBV5-1 to TRBJ1-1, with a weak D call TRBD1 (6 bases). Per the germline V gene, CDR1 is SGHRS and CDR2 is YFSETQ. V shed 4 bases and J shed 7 bases, with 17 bases lying between them. The CDR3 has 14 residues.

V and J are TRBV9 and TRBJ2-3, with TRBD2 identical over 11 bases. From germline, CDR1 is SGDLS and CDR2 YYNGEE. The CDR3 length is 17 residues. The J segment lost 4 bases and the V segment lost 3 bases, leaving 10 bases of the junction unmatched. Here the CDR3 DNA reads TGTGCCAGCAGCGGTAGCGGGGGGGCCTTTATTGCAGATACGCAGTATTTT. Translating it yields CASSGSGGAFIADTQYF.

The rearrangement uses TRBV19 and TRBJ1-5; D not resolved. CDR3 length: 13 residues. Deletions cut 1 base from V and 4 bases from J, with 5 bases between. Per the germline V gene, CDR1 is LNHDA and CDR2 is SQIVND (reference sequence). CDR3 DNA sequence: TGTGCCAGTAGTATAGGCAGAAATCAGCCCCAGCATTTT. This codes for CASSIGRNQPQHF.

The gene calls are TRBV28 and TRBJ1-6; the match to TRBD1 covers 7 bases. Germline CDR1 reads MDHEN; CDR2 reads SYDVKM. V was pared by 5 bases and J by 7 bases, with 5 bases of the junction left unmatched. The CDR3 is 14 amino acids. The CDR3 is CASSPRDRNSPLHF. CDR3 coding DNA: TGTGCCAGCAGTCCCAGGGACAGAAATTCACCCCTCCACTTT.

The chain couples TRBV15 to TRBJ2-6; D unclear. Germline CDR1 is LNHNV and CDR2 is YYDKDF (reference sequence). Between the trimmed V and J ends, which lost 0 bases and 0 bases, there was a span of 3 bases. This CDR3 is 15 amino acids long. The CDR3 loop reads CATSRDGSGANVLTF. The CDR3 DNA reads TGTGCCACCAGCAGAGACGGCTCTGGGGCCAACGTCCTGACTTTC.

The chain links TRBV7-2 to TRBJ1-6, with a possible D match to TRBD1 (5 bases). The CDR3 length is 12 residues. V was shortened by 7 bases and J by 6 bases, with 7 bases between the two germline ends. CDR1 is SGHTA and CDR2 is FQGNSA in the germline V gene. The CDR3 region has the DNA TGTGCCAGCACAGGGTCTAATTCACCCCTCCACTTT. This gives the protein CASTGSNSPLHF.

The rearrangement uses TRBV7-2 and TRBJ2-5, with D perhaps TRBD1 (6 bases). Germline-derived CDR1 and CDR2 are SGHTA and FQGNSA. V lost 3 bases to trimming and J lost 2 bases, with 13 bases between them. The CDR3 runs 15 residues. The CDR3: CASSFGQKSQETQYF. CDR3 nucleotide sequence: TGTGCCAGCAGCTTTGGACAGAAAAGTCAAGAGACCCAGTACTTC.

V gene TRBV6-5 combines with J gene TRBJ1-4; a possible D gene is TRBD1 (5 bases). The germline V gene has CDR1 MNHEY and CDR2 SVGAGI. Trimming took 5 bases from V and 8 from J, leaving 15 bases between them. CDR3 length: 14 amino acids. The CDR3 loop is CASSRLGGSEKLFF. In DNA form, the CDR3 reads TGTGCCAGCAGTCGCCTCGGGGGGAGCGAAAAACTGTTTTTT.

V and J are TRBV6-5 and TRBJ2-1; 8 bases agree with TRBD2. V trimming: 10 bases; J trimming: 0 bases; junction bases outside the gene matches: 5. Per the germline V gene, CDR1 is MNHEY and CDR2 is SVGAGI. This CDR3 comprises 14 residues. Here the CDR3 DNA reads TGTGCCACCACTAGCGGAAGCTCCTACAATGAGCAGTTCTTC. It is translated as CATTSGSSYNEQFF.

The rearrangement joins TRBV5-1 to TRBJ1-2, with TRBD1 matching 8 bases. Trimming at V came to 3 bases and at J to 0 bases, leaving 10 bases not matched to a gene. The CDR3 covers 17 residues. Germline CDR1 and CDR2: SGHRS and YFSETQ. CDR3 in amino acids: CASSSGQGLGANYGYTF. CDR3 bases: TGCGCCAGCAGCTCTGGACAGGGCCTCGGCGCTAACTATGGCTACACCTTC.

This clone was observed once. The chain joins TRBV27 to TRBJ1-1, with a weak D call TRBD1 (6 bases). Trimming left V 5 bases short and J 1 base short, with 17 bases between. The CDR3 has 16 residues. CDR1 MNHEY and CDR2 SMNVEV come from the germline V gene (reference sequence). The DNA of the CDR3 is TGTGCCAGCAGTCCGTCCCAAACGGACAGGAACACTGAAGCTTTCTTT. Its translation is CASSPSQTDRNTEAFF.

V gene TRBV11-2 combines with J gene TRBJ2-1, with TRBD2 matching 7 bases. The length of the CDR3 is 14 residues. Losses at the gene ends were 4 bases for V and 8 bases for J; bases not matched to a gene: 8. Germline CDR1 and CDR2: SGHAT and FQNNGV. This chain's CDR3 is CASSWRGTSDEQFF. The CDR3 region has the DNA TGTGCCAGCAGCTGGCGGGGCACTAGCGATGAGCAGTTCTTC.

The CDR3 region is CASNSRFKDTEAFF. The CDR3 nucleotides read TGTGCCAGCAACTCGAGGTTCAAGGACACTGAAGCTTTCTTT. V is TRBV7-9 and J is TRBJ1-1; D unclear. Germline CDR1 is SEHNR and CDR2 is FQNEAQ (reference sequence). This CDR3 is built from 14 residues. With 7 bases removed from V and 3 bases from J, the gap between germline ends came to 15 bases.

J is TRBJ1-2 and V is TRBV9; weak D call: TRBD1 (6 bases). CDR1 and CDR2 (germline): SGDLS, YYNGEE. V lost 7 bases and J lost 4, with 11 bases in between. The CDR3 totals 12 residues. The CDR3 loop reads CASQGQTYGYTF. In nucleotides, the CDR3 is TGTGCCAGCCAAGGACAGACCTATGGCTACACCTTC.

The chain links TRBV28 to TRBJ1-2, with 7 bases identical to TRBD1. CDR3 size: 15 residues. Per germline, CDR1 MDHEN and CDR2 SYDVKM. The V gene end was trimmed by 3 bases and the J gene end by 7 bases; junction bases not matched to a gene: 11. The CDR3 protein is CASSLPLTGAVGYTF. CDR3 coding DNA: TGTGCCAGCAGTTTGCCCCTCACAGGGGCGGTTGGCTACACCTTC.

The chain combines TRBV5-1 with TRBJ2-2; the match to TRBD2 covers 12 bases. Germline V CDR1 and CDR2: SGHRS, YFSETQ. The CDR3 has 18 residues. V lost 4 bases to trimming and J lost 4 bases; unmatched junction nucleotides: 11. The CDR3 here is CASSQELAGGFSTGELFF. DNA of the CDR3: TGCGCCAGCAGCCAAGAGCTAGCGGGGGGGTTTTCCACCGGGGAGCTGTTTTTT. Complete variable domain (other parts from reference TRBV5-1 and TRBJ2-2): KAGVTQTPRYLIKTRGQQVTLSCSPISGHRSVSWYQQTPGQGLQFLFEYFSETQRNKGNFPGRFSGRQFSNSRSEMNVSTLELGDSALYLCASSQELAGGFSTGELFFGEGSRLTVL.

The chain joins TRBV19 to TRBJ2-3, with 11 bases fitting TRBD2. The CDR3 is 14 residues long. Trimming at V came to 8 bases and at J to 4 bases, leaving 5 bases not matched to a gene. Germline CDR1 reads LNHDA; CDR2 reads SQIVND (reference sequence). CDR3 nucleotide sequence: TGTGCCAGTCGTAGCGGGGGGGCCCCAGATACGCAGTATTTT. Its translation is CASRSGGAPDTQYF.

The rearrangement links TRBV3-1 (or the pseudogene TRBV3-2) to TRBJ2-2; 7 bases are a match to TRBD2. V gave up 1 base and J gave up 6 bases; unmatched junction bases: 2. The CDR3 covers 14 residues. The germline V gene has CDR1 LGHDT and CDR2 YNNKEL (reference sequence). This CDR3 is CASSQARGAGELFF. DNA for the CDR3: TGTGCCAGCAGCCAAGCTCGGGGGGCCGGGGAGCTGTTTTTT.

The chain combines TRBV10-1 with TRBJ2-1; 11 nucleotides align to TRBD2. The V segment lost 4 bases and the J segment 15 bases; nucleotides outside the gene matches: 11. The length of the CDR3 is 14 residues. The germline CDR1 and CDR2 sequences are WNHNN and SYGVQD (reference sequence). CDR3 residues: CASSGGLAGGQRFF. In nucleotides, the CDR3 is TGCGCCAGCAGTGGGGGATTAGCGGGGGGGCAGCGGTTCTTC.

Details on this clone: Other nucleotide sequences from this sample produce the same CDR3. The genes are TRBV28 and TRBJ1-5; no firm D call. From germline, CDR1 is MDHEN and CDR2 SYDVKM. CDR3 size: 14 residues. V was pared by 3 bases and J by 1 base, with 7 bases between. The chain's CDR3 is CASSLGGSNQPQHF. CDR3 in DNA: TGTGCCAGCAGTTTGGGAGGCAGCAATCAGCCCCAGCATTTT.

J is TRBJ1-2 and V is TRBV25-1, with D possibly TRBD1 on 6 matching bases. With 5 bases removed from V and 6 bases from J, the gap between germline ends came to 16 bases. CDR1 and CDR2 from the germline V gene are MGHDK and SYGVNS. This CDR3 contains 14 residues. The CDR3 is CASSQKGGRDGYTF. The CDR3 nucleotides read TGTGCCAGCAGTCAGAAGGGGGGGCGGGATGGCTACACCTTC.

This sequence joins TRBV27 and TRBJ2-7, with D possibly matching TRBD1 (5 bases). Germline CDR1 reads MNHEY; CDR2 reads SMNVEV (reference sequence). CDR3 length: 13 amino acids. Between the trimmed V and J ends, which lost 6 bases and 1 base, there was a span of 10 bases. The CDR3 DNA reads as TGTGCCAGCAGCCCCAGGGTATCCTACGAGCAGTACTTC. It yields the protein CASSPRVSYEQYF.

J is TRBJ1-4 and V is TRBV6-6; tentatively, D is TRBD1 (5 bases). The CDR3 has 15 amino acids. V dropped 4 bases and J dropped 4 bases, with 13 bases sitting between them. The germline gives CDR1 MNHNY, CDR2 SVGAGI (reference sequence). CDR3 DNA sequence: TGTGCCAGCAGTTTCTCATCAGGGAATAATGAAAAACTGTTTTTT. The encoded protein is CASSFSSGNNEKLFF.

This chain links TRBV11-2 with TRBJ1-2, with a possible D match to TRBD1 (5 bases). The V end was cut by 1 base, the J end by 6 bases, with 9 bases between. This CDR3 has 13 residues. Germline lookup yields CDR1 SGHAT and CDR2 FQNNGV. The CDR3 loop is CASSLAAGHGYTF. CDR3 nucleotides: TGTGCCAGCAGCTTAGCAGCGGGGCATGGCTACACCTTC.

The chain combines TRBV13 with TRBJ2-5; 8 bases agree with TRBD2. The trim removed 5 bases at V and 3 bases at J, leaving 17 bases unmatched. The length of the CDR3 is 18 residues. CDR1 PRHDT and CDR2 FYEKMQ come from the germline V gene (reference sequence). For the CDR3, the DNA is TGTGCCAGCAGCCGTAGCGCCGTGCTCGGGGGGGCCGAAGAGACCCAGTACTTC. Translation: CASSRSAVLGGAEETQYF. The variable domain in full, completed from reference TRBV13 and TRBJ2-5, reads AAGVIQSPRHLIKEKRETATLKCYPIPRHDTVYWYQQGPGQDPQFLISFYEKMQSDKGSIPDRFSAQQFSDYHSELNMSSLELGDSALYFCASSRSAVLGGAEETQYFGPGTRLLVL.

V is TRBV6-5 and J is TRBJ2-2; TRBD2 aligns across 9 bases. Looked up from germline, CDR1 is MNHEY and CDR2 is SVGAGI. This CDR3 region has 16 residues. The junction had 3 bases not matched to a gene; V was cut back by 0 bases and J by 4 bases. The CDR3 protein is CASSYSRGGSTGELFF. CDR3 nucleotides: TGTGCCAGCAGTTACTCGCGGGGGGGCAGCACCGGGGAGCTGTTTTTT.

The chain is built from TRBV3-1 (or the pseudogene TRBV3-2) and TRBJ2-3; 10 bases are shared with TRBD2. The V segment lost 0 bases and the J segment 0 bases; nucleotides outside the gene matches: 6. The CDR3 has 18 amino acids. Germline CDR1 is LGHDT and CDR2 is YNNKEL (reference sequence). CDR3 bases: TGTGCCAGCAGCCAAGAGAGCGGGGGGGGATCTAGCACAGATACGCAGTATTTT. Translating it yields CASSQESGGGSSTDTQYF.

DNA of the CDR3: TGTGCCATCAGGGGCATACAGGGAAGGGGTAACTATGGCTACACCTTC. As protein: CAIRGIQGRGNYGYTF. This chain links TRBV10-3 with TRBJ1-2, with TRBD1 as a possible D gene (6 bases). Germline-derived CDR1 and CDR2 are ENHRY and SYGVKD. The V end lost 6 bases, the J end lost 1 base, and 18 bases lay between the germline ends. The CDR3 covers 16 residues.

The V gene is TRBV19, the J gene TRBJ1-2; 10 nucleotides line up with TRBD1. Trimming at V came to 6 bases and at J to 7 bases, leaving 5 bases not matched to a gene. Germline-derived CDR1 and CDR2 are LNHDA and SQIVND (reference sequence). There are 13 residues in the CDR3. The CDR3 coding sequence is TGTGCCAGTAGGTTGGGACAGGGGAGTGGCTACACCTTC. This translates into CASRLGQGSGYTF.